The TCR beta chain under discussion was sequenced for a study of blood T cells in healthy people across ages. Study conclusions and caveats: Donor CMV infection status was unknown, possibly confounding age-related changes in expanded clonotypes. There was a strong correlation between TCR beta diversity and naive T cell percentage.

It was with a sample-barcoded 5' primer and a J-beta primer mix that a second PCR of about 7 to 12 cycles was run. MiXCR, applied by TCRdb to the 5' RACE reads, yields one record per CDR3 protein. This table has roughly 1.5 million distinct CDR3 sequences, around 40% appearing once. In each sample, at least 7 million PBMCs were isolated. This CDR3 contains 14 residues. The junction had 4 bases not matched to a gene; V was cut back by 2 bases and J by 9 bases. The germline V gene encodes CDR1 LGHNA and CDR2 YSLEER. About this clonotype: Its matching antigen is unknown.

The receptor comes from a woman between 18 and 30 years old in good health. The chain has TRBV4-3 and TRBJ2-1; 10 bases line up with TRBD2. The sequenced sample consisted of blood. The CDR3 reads CASSQQRGGIEQFF. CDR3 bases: TGCGCCAGCAGCCAACAGCGGGGGGGCATTGAGCAGTTCTTC.